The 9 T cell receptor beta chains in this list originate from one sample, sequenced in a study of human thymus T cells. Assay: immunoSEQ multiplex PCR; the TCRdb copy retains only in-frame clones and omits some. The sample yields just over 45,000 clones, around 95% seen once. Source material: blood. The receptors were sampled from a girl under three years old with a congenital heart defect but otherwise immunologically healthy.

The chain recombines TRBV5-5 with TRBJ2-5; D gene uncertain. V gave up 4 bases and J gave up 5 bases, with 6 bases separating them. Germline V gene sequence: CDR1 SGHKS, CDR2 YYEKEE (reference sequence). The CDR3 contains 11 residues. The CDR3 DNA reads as TGTGCCAGCAGCCCAGCGGAGACCCAGTACTTC. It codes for CASSPAETQYF.

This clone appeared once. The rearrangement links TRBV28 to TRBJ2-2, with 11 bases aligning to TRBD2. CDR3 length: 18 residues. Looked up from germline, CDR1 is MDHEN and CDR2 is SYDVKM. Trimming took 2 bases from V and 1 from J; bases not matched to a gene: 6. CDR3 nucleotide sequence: TGTGCCAGCAGTTTACTGACTAGCGGGAATTGGAACACCGGGGAGCTGTTTTTT. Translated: CASSLLTSGNWNTGELFF.

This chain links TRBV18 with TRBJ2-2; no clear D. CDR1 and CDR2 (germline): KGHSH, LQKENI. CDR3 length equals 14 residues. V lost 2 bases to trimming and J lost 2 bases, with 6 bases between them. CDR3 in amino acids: CASSPSRNTGELFF. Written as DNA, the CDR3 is TGTGCCAGCTCACCAAGCCGAAACACCGGGGAGCTGTTTTTT.

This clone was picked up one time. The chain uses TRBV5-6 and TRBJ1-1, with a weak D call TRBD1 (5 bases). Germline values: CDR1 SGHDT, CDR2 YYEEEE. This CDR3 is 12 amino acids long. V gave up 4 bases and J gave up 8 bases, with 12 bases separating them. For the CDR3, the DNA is TGTGCCAGCAGCCCCGGGGGACGGGAAGCTTTCTTT. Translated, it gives CASSPGGREAFF.

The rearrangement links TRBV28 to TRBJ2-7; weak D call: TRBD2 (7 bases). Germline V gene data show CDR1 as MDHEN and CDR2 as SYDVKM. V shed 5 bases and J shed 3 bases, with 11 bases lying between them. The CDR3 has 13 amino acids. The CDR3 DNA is TGTGCCAGCAGTAAGGGGGGGGACTACGAGCAGTACTTC. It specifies CASSKGGDYEQYF. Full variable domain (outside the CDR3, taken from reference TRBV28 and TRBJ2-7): DVKVTQSSRYLVKRTGEKVFLECVQDMDHENMFWYRQDPGLGLRLIYFSYDVKMKEKGDIPEGYSVSREKKERFSLILESASTNQTSMYLCASSKGGDYEQYFGPGTRLTVT.

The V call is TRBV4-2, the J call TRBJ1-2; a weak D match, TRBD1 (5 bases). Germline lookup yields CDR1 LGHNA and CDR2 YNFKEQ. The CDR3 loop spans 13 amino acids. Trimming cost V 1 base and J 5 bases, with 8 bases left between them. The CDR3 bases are TGTGCCAGCAGCCAAGGGACACCTTATGGCTACACCTTC. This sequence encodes CASSQGTPYGYTF.

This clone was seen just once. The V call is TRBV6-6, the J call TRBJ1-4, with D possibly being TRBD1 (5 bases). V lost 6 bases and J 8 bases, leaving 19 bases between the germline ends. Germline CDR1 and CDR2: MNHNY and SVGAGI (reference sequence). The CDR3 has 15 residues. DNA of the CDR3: TGTGCCAGCAGCCCCCCCTGGGGGGAGGGAGAAAAACTGTTTTTT. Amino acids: CASSPPWGEGEKLFF.

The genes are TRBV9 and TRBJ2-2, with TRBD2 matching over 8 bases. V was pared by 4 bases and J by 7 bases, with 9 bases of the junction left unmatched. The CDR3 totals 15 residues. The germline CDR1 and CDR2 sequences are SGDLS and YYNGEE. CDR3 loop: CASSPGTSVLGELFF. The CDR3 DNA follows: TGTGCCAGCAGCCCCGGGACTAGTGTGCTCGGGGAGCTGTTTTTT.

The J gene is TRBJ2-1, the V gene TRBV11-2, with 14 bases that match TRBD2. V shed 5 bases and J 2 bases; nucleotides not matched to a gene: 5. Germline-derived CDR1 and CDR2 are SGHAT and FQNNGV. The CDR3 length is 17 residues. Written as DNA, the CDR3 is TGTGCCAGCAGCCCCGGGACTAGCGGGAGAGCCTACAATGAGCAGTTCTTC. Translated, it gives CASSPGTSGRAYNEQFF.